Listed below are T cell receptor beta chains from one sample, sequenced in a study of T cell responses to AZD1222 COVID-19 vaccine. Sequencing used immunoSEQ multiplex PCR; TCRdb keeps in-frame clones, though not all of them. The sample lists roughly 150,000 clones; 80% to 95% were seen once. The sequenced sample was peripheral blood, obtained on day 0 of AZD1222 vaccination. The source is an adult in good health. CDR3s include the opening cysteine and the closing phenylalanine or tryptophan. The D gene is left open where the match is weak. Where a row states a size, it is once, few, many or the class of an expanded clone; other rows omit it.

TRBD2 TRBJ2-5 - 15 TRBV10-3 TGTGCCATCAGCGGAGCGGGGGGAAGGCAAGAGACCCAGTACTTC CAISGAGGRQETQYF
- TRBJ2-2 - 15 TRBV2 TGTGCCAGCAGCGAACGGCCTCTCGGCCAGGGGGAGCTGTTTTTT CASSERPLGQGELFF
- TRBJ2-6 - 15 TRBV28 TGTGCCAGCAGTTCGACGGGGTCTGGGGCCAACGTCCTGACTTTC CASSSTGSGANVLTF
TRBD2 TRBJ2-1 - 14 TRBV7-7 TGTGCTAGCAGTCTCGGGACTAGCGGGAGCCAGCAGTTCTTC CASSLGTSGSQQFF
- TRBJ1-6 - 14 TRBV27 TGTGCCAGCCGACCCCAGGAGGTAATTTCACCCCTCCACTTT CASRPQEVISPLHF
- TRBJ2-2 - 14 TRBV30 TGTGCCTGGAGTGTGGAAGTCGTGACCGGGGAGCTGTTTTTT CAWSVEVVTGELFF
- TRBJ1-2 - 14 TRBV21-1 TGTGCCAGCAGACCTCTCCTACAGAACTATGGCTACACCTTC CASRPLLQNYGYTF
- TRBJ2-5 - 13 TRBV12-3/TRBV12-4 TGTGCCAGCAGTTTTGTGGGAGAAGAGACCCAGTACTTC CASSFVGEETQYF
TRBD1 TRBJ2-7 - 14 TRBV5-8 TGTGCCAGCAGCCGGGACAGGGTGTCCTACGAGCAGTACTTC CASSRDRVSYEQYF
TRBD1 TRBJ1-6 - 18 TRBV9 TGTGCCAGCAGCATTTCCTGGGGGACAGGTGGGGCTAATTCACCCCTCCACTTT CASSISWGTGGANSPLHF
- TRBJ2-7 - 13 TRBV27 TGTGCCAGCAGTCATGGGGTGGTTTACGAGCAGTACTTC CASSHGVVYEQYF
TRBD1 TRBJ1-1 - 14 TRBV7-9 TGTGCCAGCAGCCATGGACAGGGGCACACTGAAGCTTTCTTT CASSHGQGHTEAFF
- TRBJ1-2 few 15 TRBV19 TGTGCCAGTTCACCTCCTGCCGGGCCCCACTATGGCTACACCTTC CASSPPAGPHYGYTF
TRBD2 TRBJ2-3 - 13 TRBV18 TGTGCCAGCTCACCTAGCGGGTATGGCCCGCAGTATTTT CASSPSGYGPQYF
TRBD1 TRBJ2-7 - 14 TRBV13 TGTGCCAGCAGCAGACAGGGGCTTGCCTACGAGCAGTACTTC CASSRQGLAYEQYF
- TRBJ2-3 - 13 TRBV7-9 TGTGCCAGCAGCCTCCAGGGGGGAGATACGCAGTATTTT CASSLQGGDTQYF
TRBD2 TRBJ2-3 - 17 TRBV9 TGTGCCAGCAGCGTCAAGATACTAGCGGATAGCACAGATACGCAGTATTTT CASSVKILADSTDTQYF
- TRBJ1-1 - 15 TRBV5-1 TGCGCCAGCAGCTTGGGGTGGGGCCCGAACACTGAAGCTTTCTTT CASSLGWGPNTEAFF
- TRBJ1-1 - 12 TRBV30 TGTGCCTGGAGTCCGCTCCGGGGTGAAGCTTTCTTT CAWSPLRGEAFF
TRBD1 TRBJ1-3 - 17 TRBV4-2 TGTGCCAGCAGCCCTGTCGGGACAGTTAACTCTGGAAACACCATATATTTT CASSPVGTVNSGNTIYF
- TRBJ2-1 - 15 TRBV7-3 TGTGCCAGCAGCTTAAGGTGGGGACATTACAATGAGCAGTTCTTC CASSLRWGHYNEQFF
- TRBJ2-7 - 15 TRBV5-1 TGCGCCAGCAGGCCGGCGGCCGGGAGCTCCTACGAGCAGTACTTC CASRPAAGSSYEQYF
TRBD1 TRBJ1-2 - 14 TRBV7-9 TGTGCCAGCAGCCAAACGACAGGGGGCGATGGCTACACCTTC CASSQTTGGDGYTF
- TRBJ2-4 - 15 TRBV7-9 TGTGCCAGCAGCTTAGCGGGGCTAGCCAAAAACATTCAGTACTTC CASSLAGLAKNIQYF
- TRBJ1-1 - 14 TRBV6-5 TGTGCCAGCAGCCCACGGCGGACGAACACTGAAGCTTTCTTT CASSPRRTNTEAFF
- TRBJ2-1 - 15 TRBV19 TGTGCCAGTAGTATTGGACGGCGCGCCTACAATGAGCAGTTCTTC CASSIGRRAYNEQFF
TRBD1 TRBJ1-2 - 14 TRBV2 TGTGCCAGCAGGGCAACAGGGGGTTCTTATGGCTACACCTTC CASRATGGSYGYTF
TRBD1 TRBJ1-5 - 16 TRBV7-9 TGTGCCAGCAGCCGAGCTACAGGGGGCGCAAATCAGCCCCAGCATTTT CASSRATGGANQPQHF
TRBD1 TRBJ1-1 - 13 TRBV2 TGTGCCAGCGTTGGACAGGGAGTGACTGAAGCTTTCTTT CASVGQGVTEAFF
TRBD1 TRBJ2-2 once 15 TRBV5-1 TGCGCCAGCAGCTCGGGGACAGGGATAACCGGGGAGCTGTTTTTT CASSSGTGITGELFF
TRBD2 TRBJ2-1 - 13 TRBV7-2 TGTGCCAGCAGCTTAGGGGGACTAGCGGTTCAGTTCTTC CASSLGGLAVQFF
TRBD2 TRBJ2-7 - 13 TRBV2 TGTGCCAGCATCGGGGGGGCTGGTAACGAGCAGTACTTC CASIGGAGNEQYF
- TRBJ1-2 - 15 TRBV4-2 TGTGCCAGCAGCCAAGTCCTTGGGACTAACTATGGCTACACCTTC CASSQVLGTNYGYTF
- TRBJ1-3 few 16 TRBV30 TGTGCCTGGAGTGTTGCAGGGACTCGCTCTGGAAACACCATATATTTT CAWSVAGTRSGNTIYF
TRBD1 TRBJ2-5 - 14 TRBV10-3 TGTGCCATCAGTCCCGGGACAGCACAAGAGACCCAGTACTTC CAISPGTAQETQYF
- TRBJ2-1 few 12 TRBV7-9 TGTGCCAGCAGCTTCAGGACCTATGAGCAGTTCTTC CASSFRTYEQFF
- TRBJ1-1 - 15 TRBV5-8 TGTGCCAGCAGCTTGTCCGGGACACGGAACACTGAAGCTTTCTTT CASSLSGTRNTEAFF
- TRBJ2-1 - 14 TRBV7-2 TGTGCCAGCATCCGAAGTAGCTCCTACAATGAGCAGTTCTTC CASIRSSSYNEQFF
- TRBJ1-5 - 16 TRBV19 TGTGCCAGTAGTACAGGGGCGGGGTTGGGCAATCAGCCCCAGCATTTT CASSTGAGLGNQPQHF
- TRBJ1-2 - 15 TRBV2 TGTGCCAGCGCAGTGAGTCCACTCCGCGACTATGGCTACACCTTC CASAVSPLRDYGYTF
- TRBJ1-2 - 13 TRBV9 TGTGCCAGCAGCGTCCTCGATAACTATGGCTACACCTTC CASSVLDNYGYTF
TRBD2 TRBJ2-7 - 17 TRBV2 TGTGCCAGCAGTGAACCACGGGGGGGATTCAGTGCCTACGAGCAGTACTTC CASSEPRGGFSAYEQYF
TRBD1 TRBJ1-6 - 14 TRBV19 TGTGCCAGTATAGGACAGGGATTTAATTCACCCCTCCACTTT CASIGQGFNSPLHF
TRBD1 TRBJ2-7 - 16 TRBV27 TGTGCCAGCAGTTTATCGGCGGGACAGGGACTCTACGAGCAGTACTTC CASSLSAGQGLYEQYF
- TRBJ1-3 - 13 TRBV7-3 TGTGCCAGCAGCTTATCGTCAGGGAAGGCCATATATTTT CASSLSSGKAIYF
- TRBJ1-1 - 16 TRBV18 TGTGCCAGCTCACCGGTACAACAGGGAACGAACACTGAAGCTTTCTTT CASSPVQQGTNTEAFF
- TRBJ1-1 - 14 TRBV27 TGTGCCAGCAGTTCGTCCGTCCAGAACACTGAAGCTTTCTTT CASSSSVQNTEAFF
TRBD1 TRBJ2-7 - 13 TRBV30 TGTGCCTGGAGTTCGGGACAGTACTACGAGCAGTACTTC CAWSSGQYYEQYF